This TCR beta chain was found in a study of OX40 agonist ivuxolimab in advanced cancers. V dropped 5 bases and J dropped 7; count of bases not matched to a gene: 8. Per germline, CDR1 MDHEN and CDR2 SYDVKM. The CDR3 is made up of 14 amino acids. Method: immunoSEQ multiplex PCR; TCRdb's copy keeps in-frame clones and lacks some. The sample yields 45,000 to 60,000 clones, about nine tenths seen once. The rearrangement links TRBV28 to TRBJ1-5; 7 bases agree with TRBD1. The source was CD4+ or CD8+ T cells sorted from blood, collected in a trial of the OX40 agonist ivuxolimab. The receptor was isolated from an adult with an advanced solid tumor such as melanoma, head and neck, liver or kidney cancer. CDR3 region: CASSQGEGRQPQHF. The CDR3 DNA follows: TGTGCCAGCAGTCAGGGGGAGGGGCGGCAGCCCCAGCATTTT.